The rows below give T cell receptor beta chains drawn from one sample of a study of patients and donors after allogeneic stem cell transplantation. In TCRdb, the RT-PCR reads were re-called with MiXCR into one record per CDR3 protein. Among about 200,000 distinct CDR3 sequences listed, roughly 38% were seen once. Sample: blood, either unsorted or a sorted T cell fraction (not recorded which). The receptors shown here come from a human donor who was either an allogeneic HSCT recipient or a stem cell or donor lymphocyte infusion donor (not recorded which). It is not recorded whose cells these are; they may come from a transplant donor. Both conserved end residues are part of each CDR3.

V	J	CDR3
TRBV7-8	TRBJ2-1	CASSRGRHNEQFF
TRBV4-3	TRBJ2-7	CASSQDRVHEQYF
TRBV24-1	TRBJ2-1	CATSDGTGSWSSYNEQFF
TRBV2	TRBJ1-1	CASRSRGTTFF
TRBV3-1	TRBJ1-1	CASSQEPVALMNTEAFF
TRBV20-1	TRBJ2-1	CSASGGANYNEQFF
TRBV14	TRBJ1-6	CASSQRTGGFSPLHF
TRBV7-2	TRBJ1-4	CASSLSANEKLFF
TRBV12-3/TRBV12-4	TRBJ2-3	CASSLGRAPTDTQYF
TRBV12-3/TRBV12-4	TRBJ1-1	CASSWEPPNTEAFF
TRBV7-8	TRBJ1-2	CASSLRSGTGNYGYTF
TRBV21-1	TRBJ1-4	CASSESRDRDEKLFF
TRBV12-3/TRBV12-4	TRBJ2-2	CASRIAGQGVSTGELFF
TRBV6-5	TRBJ2-2	CASSTTGELFF
TRBV4-2	TRBJ1-1	CASSQGRPREGSEAFF
TRBV27	TRBJ2-7	CAIRGLAAPYEQYF
TRBV4-1	TRBJ1-4	CASSQTGAFNEKLFF
TRBV20-1	TRBJ2-7	CSARGGAGATYEQYF
TRBV18	TRBJ1-2	CASSPPGQGRGYTF
TRBV5-1	TRBJ2-5	CASSGTDREDETQYF
TRBV20-1	TRBJ1-5	CSASARPTGTNQPQHF
TRBV3-1	TRBJ1-2	CASSQEFGIANYGYTF
TRBV10-3	TRBJ2-1	CASTDYNEQFF
TRBV9	TRBJ2-1	CASSGLAGGPPHEQFF
TRBV5-1	TRBJ1-1	CASRYGGGVMNTEAFF
TRBV11-1	TRBJ1-1	CASSLVRKNTEAFF
TRBV12-3/TRBV12-4	TRBJ2-7	CASSFSREKSEQYF
TRBV4-2	TRBJ2-2	CASSQVLKVTGELFF
TRBV3-1	TRBJ2-5	CASSQDGAQETQYF
TRBV27	TRBJ2-5	CASSRTSGTGIGSETQYF
TRBV12-3/TRBV12-4	TRBJ1-3	CASSRGGADLISGNTIYF
TRBV3-1	TRBJ2-5	CASRPQGGETQYF
TRBV25-1	TRBJ1-4	CASSESRRVRTELFF
TRBV6-6	TRBJ2-7	CASIPGQGNSYEQYF
TRBV9	TRBJ2-7	CASSPWDGSYEQYF
TRBV12-3/TRBV12-4	TRBJ1-6	CASSLTGTGLPLHF
TRBV7-6	TRBJ1-5	CASSLEGHGNQPQHF
TRBV5-1	TRBJ2-1	CASSLRIRGPSWGYNEQFF